This T cell receptor beta chain was sequenced during a study of CD8+ T cells in alopecia areata. The treatment is: oral pan-JAK inhibitor, 5-10 mg twice daily. Germline CDR1 and CDR2: GTSNPN and SVGIG (reference sequence). Trimming cost V 3 bases and J 5 bases; bases outside gene matches: 7. The CDR3 contains 14 residues. Once RNA had been extracted, it was reverse transcribed into cDNA to act as the sequencing template. Sequenced by immunoSEQ multiplex PCR; TCRdb stores in-frame clones only, minus some. This sample has around 180,000 clones; 64% occur once, and the top ten carry approximately 1.4%. V usage is TRBV30 and J usage is TRBJ2-7, with TRBD1 identical over 10 bases. The sequencing here drew on CD4+ T cells sorted from blood, taken around week 50, from a patient treated with tofacitinib. This sequence originates from a human donor with alopecia areata. CDR3 loop: CAWSPGQGTNEQYF. The CDR3 DNA follows: TGTGCCTGGAGCCCGGGACAGGGGACTAACGAGCAGTACTTC.